The 6 T cell receptor beta chains listed next were all sequenced from one sample in a study of spatial heterogeneity in lung cancer (dated by TCRdb to between 2017 and 2020). Sample time point, as interpreted from the label and publication: sample taken at primary tumor resection. For TCR sequencing, whole RNA was extracted from tumor and nontumor lung tissue, or from cryopreserved PBMC samples, and no cell sorting was done. The library was prepared using 5' RACE. Sequenced on a NextSeq 500. In-frame beta chains were kept once TCRdb had trimmed the public reads at Q25 with fastp and called clones with MiXCR. Records with the same CDR3 protein are collapsed into one entry carrying the most frequent genes and DNA. The sample profile shows around 50,000 distinct CDR3 sequences; 7.5% to 8% of them were found once. The top ten clonotypes cover about 13% of the sample. Sample: PBMCs, taken at surgery. The origin of the receptors is a female donor with early-stage non-small cell lung cancer.

This clonotype showed up many times. This chain connects TRBV4-3 to TRBJ1-5; D is uncertain. This CDR3 region has 13 residues. Deletions cut 0 bases from V and 10 bases from J, with 10 bases between. Germline V gene sequence: CDR1 LGHNA, CDR2 YSLEER. The CDR3 nucleotides are TGCGCCAGCAGCCAAGATTTGGTCCAACCCCAGCATTTT. Its protein is CASSQDLVQPQHF.

The V and J genes are TRBV28 and TRBJ1-6; 9 bases agree with TRBD1. The CDR3 runs 19 residues. V shed 8 bases, J shed 7 bases, and the junction held 21 bases outside the gene matches. CDR1 is MDHEN, CDR2 SYDVKM, per germline. Here the CDR3 DNA reads TGTGCCAGCTCGCGGGGAGGCGGGGACAGGGTGATTTTCAATTCACCCCTCCACTTT. Encoded protein: CASSRGGGDRVIFNSPLHF.

The table lists this clonotype with a few counts. The rearrangement joins TRBV10-3 to TRBJ2-3; tentative D call: TRBD2 (5 bases). CDR1 ENHRY and CDR2 SYGVKD come from the germline V gene. The V gene lost 8 bases and the J gene lost 5 bases, with 17 bases spanning the gap. The CDR3 extends over 14 amino acids. CDR3 region: CAIDGRGMGDTQYF. As DNA, the CDR3 is TGTGCCATCGACGGTAGAGGGATGGGAGATACGCAGTATTTT.

In this sample, this clonotype turned up many times. The chain is built from TRBV7-2 and TRBJ1-5; no clear D gene. The V gene lost 2 bases and the J gene lost 4 bases, with 3 bases spanning the gap. Germline assignment: CDR1 SGHTA and CDR2 FQGNSA. CDR3 size: 12 residues. CDR3 protein: CASSLPNQPQHF. Here the CDR3 DNA reads TGTGCCAGCAGCTTACCAAATCAGCCCCAGCATTTT.

This clonotype was observed a handful of times. This chain connects TRBV3-1 to TRBJ2-5; 16 bases line up with TRBD2. The CDR3 is 17 amino acids. Trimming cost V 4 bases and J 5 bases; bases outside gene matches: 7. Germline CDR1 reads LGHDT; CDR2 reads YNNKEL (reference sequence). The DNA for the CDR3 is TGTGCCAGCAGCCTAAGTGGGACTAGCGGGGGGGGGGAGACCCAGTACTTC. Translation gives CASSLSGTSGGGETQYF.

There are a few counts of this clonotype. The gene calls are TRBV18 and TRBJ2-3; D is perhaps TRBD1 (6 bases). V was shortened by 4 bases and J by 2 bases, with 13 bases between the two germline ends. Germline CDR1 is KGHSH and CDR2 is LQKENI. The CDR3 is 15 residues long. CDR3 nucleotides: TGTGCCAGCTCACGAGCACAGGGTCTCACAGATACGCAGTATTTT. The encoded protein is CASSRAQGLTDTQYF. The full variable domain, in which reference TRBV18 and TRBJ2-3 provide the parts outside the CDR3, is NAGVMQNPRHLVRRRGQEARLRCSPMKGHSHVYWYRQLPEEGLKFMVYLQKENIIDESGMPKERFSAEFPKEGPSILRIQQVVRGDSAAYFCASSRAQGLTDTQYFGPGTRLTVL.